This is a list of T cell receptor beta chains from one sample in a study of blood T cell repertoires in COVID-19. The protocol was immunoSEQ multiplex PCR, while the TCRdb copy is restricted to in-frame clones and leaves out a portion. The sample yields around 500,000 clones, 70% to 90% seen once. Material for sequencing was peripheral blood. The source of these receptors is a human donor in a cohort sampled during active COVID-19. The CDR3 runs from the conserved cysteine through the conserved F or W. The D gene is left open where the match is weak. For some rows the clone size is stated as once, few or many, or as a class when expanded; others skip it.

v_call,j_call,d_call,clone_size,cdr3_nt,cdr3_aa
TRBV2,TRBJ2-1,TRBD2,once,TGTGCCAGCGCTCGCCGAAGCCCGGGACTAGTGTACAATGAGCAGTTCTTC,CASARRSPGLVYNEQFF
TRBV3-1/TRBV3-2,TRBJ2-4,TRBD2,NA,TGTGCCAGCAGCCAAGATCTAACTAGCGGGATACTAAACATTCAGTACTTC,CASSQDLTSGILNIQYF
TRBV9,TRBJ1-3,TRBD1,NA,TGTGCCAGCAGCACAGGGACAGGGGTAGGAAACACCATATATTTT,CASSTGTGVGNTIYF
TRBV21-1,TRBJ2-7,NA,NA,TGTGCCAGCAGTCCAAAAGAGGAGCAGTACTTC,CASSPKEEQYF
TRBV1,TRBJ2-7,NA,NA,TGCACCAGCAGCCCAGCTAAGGAGACTAGCGCCTACGAGCAGTACTTC,CTSSPAKETSAYEQYF
TRBV6-2/TRBV6-3,TRBJ2-5,NA,NA,TGTGCCAGCAGTTACGGAGGGTGGGAGACCCAGTACTTC,CASSYGGWETQYF
TRBV7-2,TRBJ2-7,NA,NA,TGTGCCAGCAGCTTAGCGGTACGAGAACCACCCTACGAGCAGTACTTC,CASSLAVREPPYEQYF
TRBV5-1,TRBJ1-2,NA,few,TGCGCCAGCAGCCTCAACAGGGCCAACTATGGCTACACCTTC,CASSLNRANYGYTF
TRBV18,TRBJ2-5,NA,NA,TGTGCCAGCTCACCTAGTAGGGGGCAAGAGACCCAGTACTTC,CASSPSRGQETQYF
TRBV28,TRBJ1-1,NA,few,TGTGCCAGCACTATAGGGGTTGAAGCTTTCTTT,CASTIGVEAFF
TRBV7-9,TRBJ2-7,NA,few,TGTGCCAGCAGCTTATATCCCGGGACTGTCGGGCTCGAGCAGTACTTC,CASSLYPGTVGLEQYF
TRBV5-6,TRBJ2-7,TRBD2,NA,TGTGCCAGCAGCTTCTCCCCGGGACTAGCGTTAGCCTACGAGCAGTACTTC,CASSFSPGLALAYEQYF
TRBV30,TRBJ1-2,NA,NA,TGTGCCTGGAACTCTGGGGCCCCAGGACCCGCATCCCAGGGCTACACCTTC,CAWNSGAPGPASQGYTF
TRBV2,TRBJ2-3,NA,NA,TGTGCCAGCAGAAGAAGCAGGGGCGCAAGCACAGATACGCAGTATTTT,CASRRSRGASTDTQYF
TRBV19,TRBJ1-2,NA,NA,TGTGCCAGTAGTGAGCAGAGGGATTATAACTATGGCTACACCTTC,CASSEQRDYNYGYTF
TRBV27,TRBJ2-7,NA,NA,TGTGCCAGCAGTTTAACCAGCGCCTACGAGCAGTACTTC,CASSLTSAYEQYF
TRBV5-1,TRBJ1-1,NA,NA,TGCGCCAGCAGCCGAGGCGTACAGGGGAACACTGAAGCTTTCTTT,CASSRGVQGNTEAFF
TRBV6-6,TRBJ1-5,TRBD1,NA,TGTGCCAGCATTAACTCGGGAGCAGGGGGAGATCAGCCCCAGCATTTT,CASINSGAGGDQPQHF
TRBV19,TRBJ2-3,NA,once,TGTGCCACCTCCCCCGGGGTGGGCACAGATACGCAGTATTTT,CATSPGVGTDTQYF
TRBV2,TRBJ2-3,TRBD1,NA,TGTGCCAGCAGTCCGACAGGGGTAGACACAGATACGCAGTATTTT,CASSPTGVDTDTQYF
TRBV29-1,TRBJ1-1,TRBD1,NA,TGCAGCGTTGTGAGGGAACAGGGGTTGACTGAAGCTTTCTTT,CSVVREQGLTEAFF
TRBV23-1,TRBJ2-4,NA,NA,TGCGCCAGCAGTCAATCCTTTCCTCTAGCCAAAAACATTCAGTACTTC,CASSQSFPLAKNIQYF
TRBV19,TRBJ2-2,NA,NA,TGTGCCAGTAGTCCTTCGAGGAGGGACGGGGAGCTGTTTTTT,CASSPSRRDGELFF
TRBV23-1,TRBJ2-1,TRBD2,few,TGCGCCAGCAGTCAATATCCAGCGGGAGGGTCCAATGAGCAGTTCTTC,CASSQYPAGGSNEQFF
TRBV7-8,TRBJ2-7,TRBD1,NA,TGTGCCAGCAGCTTCGGGACAGGGGACGAGCAGTACTTC,CASSFGTGDEQYF
TRBV3-1/TRBV3-2,TRBJ2-7,TRBD2,NA,TGTGCCAGCAGCCAAGATGGCGGGAGGGCCTACGAGCAGTACTTC,CASSQDGGRAYEQYF
TRBV6-5,TRBJ2-1,NA,NA,TGTGCCAGCACCAGAGGTCGAAGTCTGGAGCAGTTCTTC,CASTRGRSLEQFF
TRBV5-4,TRBJ2-3,NA,NA,TGTGCCAGCAGCTTGGTCGGGGGTGCAGATACGCAGTATTTT,CASSLVGGADTQYF
TRBV9,TRBJ2-7,NA,NA,TGTGCCAGCAGCGCGGGACTTGGGGTCTACGAGCAGTACTTC,CASSAGLGVYEQYF
TRBV12-3/TRBV12-4,TRBJ2-7,TRBD1,NA,TGTGCCAGCAGTCCACAGGGGCCCTACGAGCAGTACTTC,CASSPQGPYEQYF
TRBV19,TRBJ1-6,NA,NA,TGTGCCAGCAAAATACAACAGGGCCTCTATAATTCACCCCTCCACTTT,CASKIQQGLYNSPLHF
TRBV2,TRBJ1-2,NA,NA,TGTGCCAGCGAACAGGGCAAGAACAGTTGGCATGGCTACACCTTC,CASEQGKNSWHGYTF
TRBV3-1/TRBV3-2,TRBJ2-7,TRBD2,NA,TGTGCCAGCAGCCTCGGGACTAGCGGGAATGGGTACGAGCAGTACTTC,CASSLGTSGNGYEQYF